What follows is one T cell receptor (beta chain) and its context. Its specificity is unknown. This record belongs to a study of shared clonotypes between healthy human individuals. Study-wide results and limits: On the whole, naive subsets had larger estimated richness than memory subsets had. For naive CD4 cells, approximately 4.8% of clonotypes were shared across a few donors. The low donor count limited represented genetic and exposure-history diversity.

Partitioning of CD4+ cells yielded a CD45RA+ naive subset and a CD45RA-negative memory subset. The CDR3 consists of 14 residues. With V trimmed by 4 bases and J by 9 bases, 12 bases remained unmatched. Germline V gives CDR1 GTSNPN, CDR2 SVGIG (reference sequence). Profiling relied on immunoSEQ multiplex PCR, and the TCRdb table lists in-frame clones only, not all of them. The sample holds 950,000 to 1,100,000 clones, about 77% seen once. What was sequenced was memory CD4+ T cells sorted from blood. Described subset: CD45RA-negative fraction. The TCR originated in a man younger than 30 in good health. V gene TRBV30 combines with J gene TRBJ2-7, with 10 bases aligning to TRBD1. CDR3 residues: CAWNNRDRGPAQYF. DNA of the CDR3: TGTGCCTGGAATAACCGGGACAGGGGACCGGCGCAGTACTTC.